This TCR beta chain appears in the sequencing data of a study of cytomegalovirus exposure and HLA in healthy donors. The CDR3 consists of 15 residues. The ends lost 1 base at V and 5 bases at J; junction bases unmatched: 4. The V gene's germline CDR1 is SGHVS and CDR2 FNYEAQ. Researchers ran the PCR with 60 Vbeta and 13 Jbeta primers. Assay used: immunoSEQ multiplex PCR; TCRdb lists only in-frame clones, some missing. The data show 120,000 or so clones, 60% to 85% seen once. Sequencing was done on a sample of PBMCs. The rearrangement links TRBV7-6 to TRBJ2-5; TRBD1 matches at 10 bases. The TCR was taken from a woman aged 40 to 50 in good health and CMV-seropositive. CDR3 amino acids: CASSLGTGGKETQYF. CDR3 DNA: TGTGCCAGCAGCTTAGGGACAGGGGGGAAGGAGACCCAGTACTTC.